The entry that follows covers one T cell receptor (beta chain) sequence. The method was immunoSEQ multiplex PCR; TCRdb's version includes in-frame clones alone and lacks a portion of them. The sample has hundreds of thousands of clones, about 74% seen once. CDR3 length: 14 amino acids. Germline loops: CDR1 LNHDA, CDR2 SQIVND (reference sequence). Between the trimmed V and J ends, which lost 5 bases and 4 bases, there was a span of 12 bases. This sample is part of a study of shared clonotypes between healthy human individuals. V and J are TRBV19 and TRBJ1-5; D gene unclear. The TCR was taken from a woman in her twenties or thirties in good health. Source material: memory CD4+ T cells sorted from blood. Indicated subset: CD45RA-negative fraction. The CDR3 DNA reads TGTGCCAGTAGTCTCAGGAGAGGGAATCAGCCCCAGCATTTT. Translation gives CASSLRRGNQPQHF.